The 29 T cell receptor beta chains below come from one sample, sequenced in a study of T cells in Graves' hyperthyroidism and ophthalmopathy. What was amplified from RNA transcripts were TCR beta CDR3 regions. HTBI primers were the set used in a first-round RT-PCR of the TCR CDR3. Each CDR3 protein is one row after TCRdb ran MiXCR on the multiplex PCR reads. The repertoire consists of 550,000 to 600,000 distinct CDR3 sequences, with 15% to 20% occurring once and the leading ten covering 18%. Source material: blood. The receptors shown here come from a young woman with Graves' hyperthyroidism.

This clonotype was seen more than once but under ten times. The rearrangement joins TRBV12-3 or TRBV12-4 to TRBJ1-1; D is undetermined. Trimming pared 7 bases from V and 7 bases from J, leaving 10 bases between. The CDR3 is 11 residues long. In DNA form, the CDR3 reads TGTGCCAGCACCAACTGGGGTGAAGCTTTCTTT. Residues: CASTNWGEAFF.

This clonotype was observed many times. The V call is TRBV28, the J call TRBJ1-1; TRBD1 is a possible D gene (6 bases). Germline V gene lookup returns CDR1 MDHEN and CDR2 SYDVKM. Trimming took off 5 bases at V and 6 bases at J, with 13 bases between the two ends. There are 13 residues in the CDR3. The CDR3 DNA reads TGTGCCAGCAGTCAAACAGGGATAGCTGAAGCTTTCTTT. Amino acid sequence: CASSQTGIAEAFF. The full variable domain, rest sourced from reference TRBV28 and TRBJ1-1, is DVKVTQSSRYLVKRTGEKVFLECVQDMDHENMFWYRQDPGLGLRLIYFSYDVKMKEKGDIPEGYSVSREKKERFSLILESASTNQTSMYLCASSQTGIAEAFFGQGTRLTVV.

This clonotype came up a few times. The rearrangement links TRBV4-3 to TRBJ2-7; either TRBD1 or TRBD2 may supply D (5 bases each). The CDR3 is made up of 16 amino acids. Looked up from germline, CDR1 is LGHNA and CDR2 is YSLEER. The V end was cut by 0 bases, the J end by 0 bases, with 12 bases between. The CDR3 here is CASSQDARGSSYEQYF. CDR3 coding DNA: TGCGCCAGCAGCCAAGACGCGAGGGGTAGCTCCTACGAGCAGTACTTC.

This chain uses TRBV5-6 with TRBJ2-3; D gene unclear. Trimming took off 2 bases at V and 3 bases at J, with 7 bases between the two ends. The CDR3 runs to 13 residues. The germline V gene has CDR1 SGHDT and CDR2 YYEEEE. The CDR3 DNA reads as TGTGCCAGCAGCTTAGAGACAACAGATACGCAGTATTTT. This gives the protein CASSLETTDTQYF. Based on the CDR3 plus reference TRBV5-6 and TRBJ2-3, the full variable domain is DAGVTQSPTHLIKTRGQQVTLRCSPKSGHDTVSWYQQALGQGPQFIFQYYEEEERQRGNFPDRFSGHQFPNYSSELNVNALLLGDSALYLCASSLETTDTQYFGPGTRLTVL.

This chain joins TRBV10-3 and TRBJ2-7; 8 bases are shared with TRBD1. The length of the CDR3 is 14 residues. From germline, CDR1 is ENHRY and CDR2 SYGVKD. J gave up 0 bases and V 6 bases, and 4 bases lay outside the gene matches. CDR3 sequence: CAIRLDRASYEQYF. The CDR3 DNA is TGTGCCATCAGGCTGGACAGGGCCTCCTACGAGCAGTACTTC.

This clonotype has more than one count but fewer than ten. The V and J genes are TRBV7-8 and TRBJ2-7; D might be TRBD1 (6 bases). The CDR3 length is 13 residues. Trimming pared 8 bases from V and 9 bases from J, leaving 20 bases between. The germline CDR1 and CDR2 sequences are SGHVS and FQNEAQ. CDR3 nucleotide sequence: TGTGCCAGCGGCCCCGGTCTGAAACAGGGGCAGTACTTC. It is translated as CASGPGLKQGQYF.

This clonotype was observed many times. The chain employs TRBV5-1 and TRBJ1-2, with D hard to call. V was pared by 0 bases and J by 4 bases, with 10 bases between. Germline V gene sequence: CDR1 SGHRS, CDR2 YFSETQ. CDR3 length: 14 residues. In DNA, the CDR3 is TGCGCCAGCAGCTTGGCTGGTTGGCGCTATGGCTACACCTTC. Protein sequence: CASSLAGWRYGYTF.

The chain uses TRBV29-1 and TRBJ2-4; D is ambiguous. Germline CDR1 and CDR2: SQVTM and ANQGSEA. Trimming shortened V by 5 bases and J by 0 bases, and 14 bases separated the two germline ends. The CDR3 runs 15 residues. The CDR3 is CSVQSVQLAKNIQYF. CDR3 coding DNA: TGCAGCGTTCAGAGCGTACAATTAGCCAAAAACATTCAGTACTTC. Full variable domain (rest looked up from reference TRBV29-1 and TRBJ2-4): SAVISQKPSRDICQRGTSLTIQCQVDSQVTMMFWYRQQPGQSLTLIATANQGSEATYESGFVIDKFPISRPNLTFSTLTVSNMSPEDSSIYLCSVQSVQLAKNIQYFGAGTRLSVL.

This chain connects TRBV24-1 to TRBJ2-2; TRBD1 matches 7 bases. The CDR3 covers 22 residues. J gave up 1 base and V 0 bases, and 19 bases lay outside the gene matches. Germline-derived CDR1 and CDR2 are KGHDR and SFDVKD. CDR3: CATSDLPGTEDPRVLNTGELFF. In DNA form, the CDR3 reads TGTGCCACCAGTGATTTGCCAGGGACAGAAGACCCTAGAGTGCTGAACACCGGGGAGCTGTTTTTT.

V and J are TRBV3-1 and TRBJ1-2, with D unclear. CDR1 is LGHDT, CDR2 YNNKEL, per germline (reference sequence). The CDR3 spans 13 residues. Trimming removed 6 bases from V and 6 bases from J, with 14 bases in between. CDR3 residues: CASRPGLRDGYTF. CDR3 coding DNA: TGTGCCAGCAGGCCCGGGTTAAGGGATGGCTACACCTTC.

This clonotype was found many times. The J gene is TRBJ1-4, the V gene TRBV2; TRBD1 might be the D (5 bases). The V gene's germline CDR1 is SNHLY and CDR2 FYNNEI. V was shortened by 7 bases and J by 4 bases, with 13 bases between the two germline ends. This CDR3 spans 14 amino acids. As DNA, the CDR3 is TGTGCCAGCACCGCGGGGCTTGGTAATGAAAAACTGTTTTTT. Its translation is CASTAGLGNEKLFF. The variable domain in full, with the rest retrieved from reference TRBV2 and TRBJ1-4, is EPEVTQTPSHQVTQMGQEVILRCVPISNHLYFYWYRQILGQKVEFLVSFYNNEISEKSEIFDDQFSVERPDGSNFTLKIRSTKLEDSAMYFCASTAGLGNEKLFFGSGTQLSVL.

This clonotype occurred a few times. The V and J genes are TRBV6-1 and TRBJ2-1; 9 bases are a match to TRBD2. Germline CDR1 is MNHNS and CDR2 is SASEGT. The CDR3 runs to 15 residues. Trimming removed 4 bases from V and 5 bases from J; junction bases left unmatched: 6. Here the CDR3 reads CASSVSGSINNEQFF. CDR3 sequence (DNA): TGTGCCAGCAGTGTTAGCGGGAGCATCAACAATGAGCAGTTCTTC.

J is TRBJ2-1 and V is TRBV7-9; no definite D call. The CDR3 is 15 residues long. Trimming cost V 9 bases and J 1 base, with 16 bases left between them. CDR1 and CDR2 (germline): SEHNR, FQNEAQ (reference sequence). This CDR3 reads CASSIIRASYNEQFF. In DNA form, the CDR3 reads TGTGCCAGTAGTATCATTAGGGCGTCCTACAATGAGCAGTTCTTC.

The chain couples TRBV30 to TRBJ1-5; D might be TRBD1 (6 bases). CDR3 size: 15 residues. Germline values: CDR1 GTSNPN, CDR2 SVGIG (reference sequence). The V gene lost 3 bases and the J gene lost 1 base, with 13 bases spanning the gap. The CDR3 DNA follows: TGTGCCTGGAGACCACAGGGAAGGAGCAATCAGCCCCAGCATTTT. Translating gives CAWRPQGRSNQPQHF.

V and J are TRBV4-2 and TRBJ1-2, with a possible D match to TRBD1 (6 bases). Germline V gene sequence: CDR1 LGHNA, CDR2 YNFKEQ. The CDR3 extends over 18 amino acids. Trimming stripped 0 bases from V and 7 bases from J, with 24 bases between. In DNA, the CDR3 is TGTGCCAGCAGCCAAGATCAGGCTTCGACAGGCGGCGGTCGTGGCTACACCTTC. Translating gives CASSQDQASTGGGRGYTF.

The sample holds a few counts of this clonotype. The chain joins TRBV11-3 to TRBJ2-1, with D perhaps given as TRBD1 or TRBD2 (6 bases each). The CDR3 spans 17 residues. From germline, CDR1 is SGHNT and CDR2 YENEEA. Trimming took off 2 bases at V and 3 bases at J, with 17 bases between the two ends. The CDR3 region is CASSLTLWGANYNEQFF. In DNA form, the CDR3 reads TGTGCCAGCAGCTTAACTCTTTGGGGGGCGAACTACAATGAGCAGTTCTTC.

This clonotype has a count of ten or more. V and J are TRBV27 and TRBJ2-7; 11 nucleotides agree with TRBD2. The CDR3 has 18 amino acids. V dropped 3 bases and J dropped 0; count of bases not matched to a gene: 10. Germline V CDR1 and CDR2: MNHEY, SMNVEV (reference sequence). The CDR3 sequence: CASSLFSSGRSSSYEQYF. CDR3 coding DNA: TGTGCCAGCAGTTTGTTCTCTAGCGGGAGGAGCAGCTCCTACGAGCAGTACTTC.

This chain connects TRBV5-4 to TRBJ2-5, with D maybe TRBD2 (6 bases). The V gene lost 0 bases and the J gene lost 7 bases, with 13 bases spanning the gap. Germline CDR1 reads SGHNT; CDR2 reads YYREEE (reference sequence). The CDR3 runs 14 residues. CDR3 sequence: CASSLEAGTGTQYF. As DNA, the CDR3 is TGTGCCAGCAGCTTGGAGGCGGGGACCGGGACCCAGTACTTC. Full variable domain (rest looked up from reference TRBV5-4 and TRBJ2-5): ETGVTQSPTHLIKTRGQQVTLRCSSQSGHNTVSWYQQALGQGPQFIFQYYREEENGRGNFPPRFSGLQFPNYSSELNVNALELDDSALYLCASSLEAGTGTQYFGPGTRLLVL.

This clonotype occurred a few times. The chain has TRBV4-1 and TRBJ2-7; 7 positions match TRBD1. This CDR3 region has 14 residues. From germline, CDR1 is MGHRA and CDR2 YSYEKL. V dropped 2 bases and J dropped 2; count of bases not matched to a gene: 3. CDR3 in DNA: TGCGCCAGCAGCCAAAAGGACAGGACCTACGAGCAGTACTTC. It translates to CASSQKDRTYEQYF.

The chain carries TRBV12-3 or TRBV12-4 and TRBJ1-2, with 9 bases that match TRBD1. CDR3 size: 20 residues. The J segment lost 3 bases and the V segment lost 10 bases, leaving 27 bases of the junction unmatched. The CDR3: CATRPPDRGFLTRPDYGYTF. In nucleotides, the CDR3 is TGTGCCACCCGACCTCCGGACAGGGGATTCCTGACCCGCCCCGACTATGGCTACACCTTC.

The rearrangement links TRBV24-1 to TRBJ1-5, with TRBD1 matching 8 bases. Per the germline V gene, CDR1 is KGHDR and CDR2 is SFDVKD. The ends lost 7 bases at V and 3 bases at J; junction bases unmatched: 7. The CDR3 loop spans 15 amino acids. The CDR3 loop reads CATRGRTGTNQPQHF. DNA for the CDR3: TGTGCCACCAGGGGTCGGACAGGGACCAATCAGCCCCAGCATTTT.

This clonotype was picked up a small number of times. This chain connects TRBV29-1 to TRBJ2-7; TRBD1 matches 9 bases. Germline V gives CDR1 SQVTM, CDR2 ANQGSEA. The CDR3 contains 14 residues. The CDR3 loop reads CTLLPGQGSYEQYF. The CDR3, as DNA: TGCACCCTTTTACCGGGACAGGGTTCCTACGAGCAGTACTTC.

The chain employs TRBV12-3 or TRBV12-4 and TRBJ2-1, with TRBD1 matching 12 bases. Trimming at V came to 3 bases and at J to 5 bases, leaving 2 bases not matched to a gene. There are 15 residues in the CDR3. DNA for the CDR3: TGTGCCAGCAGTTTTGGGACAGGGGGCAACAATGAGCAGTTCTTC. Residues: CASSFGTGGNNEQFF.

This clonotype was seen at least ten times. The CDR3 loop is CASKTDMNTEAFF. The DNA of the CDR3 is TGTGCCAGCAAGACAGACATGAACACTGAAGCTTTCTTT. This chain connects TRBV2 to TRBJ1-1, with D maybe TRBD1 (5 bases). The germline V gene encodes CDR1 SNHLY and CDR2 FYNNEI. The CDR3 runs 13 residues. Between the trimmed V and J ends, which lost 7 bases and 0 bases, there was a span of 9 bases.

This clonotype showed up just a few times. The chain has TRBV5-1 and TRBJ2-1; unclear D gene. Germline V gene data show CDR1 as SGHRS and CDR2 as YFSETQ. Trimming left V 0 bases short and J 5 bases short, with 9 bases between. The CDR3 is made up of 14 amino acids. CDR3 in DNA: TGCGCCAGCAGCTTGGCCGGTAGAAACAATGAGCAGTTCTTC. Encoded protein: CASSLAGRNNEQFF.

The chain recombines TRBV12-3 or TRBV12-4 with TRBJ2-2; weak D call: TRBD2 (5 bases). Trimming left V 5 bases short and J 10 bases short, with 20 bases between. The CDR3 totals 15 residues. The CDR3 protein is CASSAPTGGAEELFF. The CDR3 coding sequence is TGTGCCAGCAGTGCCCCGACTGGAGGCGCCGAGGAGCTGTTTTTT.

V gene TRBV5-1 combines with J gene TRBJ2-2; 9 bases line up with TRBD1. This CDR3 is 14 amino acids long. With 0 bases clipped from V and 6 bases from J, the junction kept 0 bases outside the gene matches. The V gene's germline CDR1 is SGHRS and CDR2 YFSETQ. The CDR3 bases are TGCGCCAGCAGCTTGGGACAGGGGGCCGGGGAGCTGTTTTTT. It specifies CASSLGQGAGELFF. The entire variable domain, with the rest obtained from reference TRBV5-1 and TRBJ2-2, is as follows: KAGVTQTPRYLIKTRGQQVTLSCSPISGHRSVSWYQQTPGQGLQFLFEYFSETQRNKGNFPGRFSGRQFSNSRSEMNVSTLELGDSALYLCASSLGQGAGELFFGEGSRLTVL.

This clonotype appeared a few times. The conserved phenylalanine or tryptophan is not found at the CDR3 terminus, so this likely reflects a read error. The chain uses TRBV2 and TRBJ2-5; 14 bases map to TRBD2. The CDR3 runs 16 residues. The germline gives CDR1 SNHLY, CDR2 FYNNEI. V trimming: 7 bases; J trimming: 5 bases; junction bases outside the gene matches: 9. The CDR3 loop is CASIGLAGGEGETQYL. CDR3 DNA sequence: TGTGCCAGCATTGGACTAGCGGGAGGAGAAGGGGAGACCCAGTACCTC.

This clonotype was detected ten times or more. The chain carries TRBV12-3 or TRBV12-4 and TRBJ1-6; no clear D. There are 17 residues in the CDR3. Trimming took 5 bases from V and 0 from J, leaving 14 bases between them. In DNA form, the CDR3 reads TGTGCCAGCAGTCCCCAAGTACTTAGCTCCTATAATTCACCCCTCCACTTT. Encoded protein: CASSPQVLSSYNSPLHF.